What follows is one TCR beta chain and its context. Clones were read by immunoSEQ multiplex PCR, and TCRdb kept only the in-frame ones, dropping some. The sample has 130,000 to 150,000 clones, about 88% seen once. These data belong to a study of control samples from healthy donors and cancer patients. Germline trimming cut 2 bases from V and 2 bases from J; bases unmatched to any gene: 4. This CDR3 is 15 amino acids long. CDR1 and CDR2 (germline): SGHVS, FQNEAQ. Input material: blood. J is TRBJ2-5 and V is TRBV7-8, with TRBD2 matching over 8 bases. The TCR comes from a woman younger than 45 in good health. The CDR3 sequence is CASSLRGRRQETQYF. The CDR3, as DNA: TGTGCCAGCAGCTTACGCGGGAGGCGACAAGAGACCCAGTACTTC.